This TCR beta chain derives from a study of early T cells in non-severe SARS-CoV-2 infection. Looking at the study overall: Sequenced bulk RNA came from whole blood that was unsorted, and chains were unpaired.

Unique molecular identifier tags were affixed to discrete cDNA molecules. TCRdb redid the calling of the 5' RACE reads with MiXCR, one entry per CDR3 protein. The table lists more than 55,000 distinct CDR3 sequences, around 12% of them singletons. This clonotype was seen a few times. Its antigen is as yet unknown. The trim removed 1 base at V and 12 bases at J, leaving 10 bases unmatched. Germline loops: CDR1 SGHVS, CDR2 FNYEAQ. This CDR3 has 15 amino acids. The study, taken as a whole, reports: Private and CD4 specificities were missed by VDJdb matching, skewed to anti-spike CD8.

The clonotype comes from an adult who was a healthcare worker with PCR-confirmed SARS-CoV-2 infection or an uninfected control (not recorded which). The specimen sequenced was whole blood. This rearrangement joins TRBV7-6 to TRBJ2-3; TRBD2 aligns across 10 bases. CDR3 bases: TGTGCCAGCAGCTTAGTGTCCAGCGGGGGGGCCTCACAGTATTTT. Translating it yields CASSLVSSGGASQYF.